This T cell receptor (beta chain) was sequenced for a study of post-analysis software for immune sequencing data. Study overall: Relapsing-remitting, secondary progressive and progressive-relapsing multiple sclerosis were all included among the disease courses.

The TCR beta cDNA libraries contained unique molecular identifiers. From the PCR reads, TCRdb called clonotypes with MiXCR, one entry per CDR3 protein. The table lists roughly 600,000 distinct CDR3 sequences, 44% of them singletons. This clonotype was seen once. The TCR comes from a girl between 5 and 17 years old with multiple sclerosis. The material sequenced was blood.

CDR3 sequence reads: CSAPRRGDQYF. The CDR3 nucleotides are TGCAGTGCTCCTCGGAGAGGGGACCAGTACTTC. This chain uses TRBV20-1 with TRBJ2-5; perhaps D is TRBD1 or TRBD2 (5 bases each). CDR3 size: 11 residues. Germline V CDR1 and CDR2: DFQATT, SNEGSKA (reference sequence). Trimming left V 5 bases short and J 10 bases short, with 14 bases between.